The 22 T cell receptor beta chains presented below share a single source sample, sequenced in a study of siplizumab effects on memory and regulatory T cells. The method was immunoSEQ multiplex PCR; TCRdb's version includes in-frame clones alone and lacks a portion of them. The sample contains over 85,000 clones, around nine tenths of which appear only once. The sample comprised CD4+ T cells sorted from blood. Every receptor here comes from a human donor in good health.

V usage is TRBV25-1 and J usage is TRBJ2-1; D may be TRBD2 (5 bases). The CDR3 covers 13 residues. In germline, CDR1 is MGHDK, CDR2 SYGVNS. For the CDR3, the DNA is TGTTGGGTACCCGAGGGCCAGTTGAATGAGCAGTTCTTC. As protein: CWVPEGQLNEQFF. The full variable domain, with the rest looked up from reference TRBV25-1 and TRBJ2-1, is EADIYQTPRYLVIGTGKKITLECSQTMGHDKMYWYQQDPGMELHLIHYSYGVNSTEKGDLSSESTVSRIRTEHFPLTLESARPSHTSQYLCWVPEGQLNEQFFGPGTRLTVL.

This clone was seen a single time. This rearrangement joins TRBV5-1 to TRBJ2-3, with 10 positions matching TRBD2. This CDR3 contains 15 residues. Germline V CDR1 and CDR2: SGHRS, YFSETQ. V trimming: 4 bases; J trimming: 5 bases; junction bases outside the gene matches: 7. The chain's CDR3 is CASSNSGRALDTQYF. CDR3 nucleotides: TGCGCCAGCAGCAACAGCGGGAGGGCCTTAGATACGCAGTATTTT.

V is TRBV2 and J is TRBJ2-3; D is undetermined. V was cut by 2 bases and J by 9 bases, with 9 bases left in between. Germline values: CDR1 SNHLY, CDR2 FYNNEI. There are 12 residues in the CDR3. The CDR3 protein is CASSETTGTQYF. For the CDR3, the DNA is TGTGCCAGCAGTGAAACGACCGGGACGCAGTATTTT. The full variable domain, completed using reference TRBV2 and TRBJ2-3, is EPEVTQTPSHQVTQMGQEVILRCVPISNHLYFYWYRQILGQKVEFLVSFYNNEISEKSEIFDDQFSVERPDGSNFTLKIRSTKLEDSAMYFCASSETTGTQYFGPGTRLTVL.

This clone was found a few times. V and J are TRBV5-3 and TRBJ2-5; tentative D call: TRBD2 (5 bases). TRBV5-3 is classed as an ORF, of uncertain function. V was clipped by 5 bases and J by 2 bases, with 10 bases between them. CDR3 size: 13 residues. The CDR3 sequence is CARRDCQQETQYF. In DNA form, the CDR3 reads TGTGCCAGAAGGGACTGTCAACAAGAGACCCAGTACTTC.

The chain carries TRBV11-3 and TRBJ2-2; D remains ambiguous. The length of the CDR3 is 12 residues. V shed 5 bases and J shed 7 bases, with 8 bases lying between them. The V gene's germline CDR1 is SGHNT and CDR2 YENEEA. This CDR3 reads CASSRRGGELFF. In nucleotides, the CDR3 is TGTGCCAGCAGCAGGAGAGGCGGGGAGCTGTTTTTT.

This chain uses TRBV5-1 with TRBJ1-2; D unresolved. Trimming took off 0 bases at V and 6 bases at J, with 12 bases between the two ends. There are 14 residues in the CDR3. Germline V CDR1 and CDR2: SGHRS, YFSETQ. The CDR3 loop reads CASSLGQDTDGYTF. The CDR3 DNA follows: TGCGCCAGCAGCTTGGGGCAGGATACGGATGGCTACACCTTC.

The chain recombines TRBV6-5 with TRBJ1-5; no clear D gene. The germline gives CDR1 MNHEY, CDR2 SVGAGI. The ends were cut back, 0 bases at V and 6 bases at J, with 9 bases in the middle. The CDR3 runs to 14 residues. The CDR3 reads CASSYSRDRQPQHF. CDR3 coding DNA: TGTGCCAGCAGTTACTCACGGGATCGTCAGCCCCAGCATTTT.

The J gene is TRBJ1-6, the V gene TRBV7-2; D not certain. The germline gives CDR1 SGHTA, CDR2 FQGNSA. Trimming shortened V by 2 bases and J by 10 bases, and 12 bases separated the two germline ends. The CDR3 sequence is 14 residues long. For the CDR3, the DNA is TGTGCCAGCAGCTTAACCGGGGAACGGTCACCCCTCCACTTT. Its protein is CASSLTGERSPLHF.

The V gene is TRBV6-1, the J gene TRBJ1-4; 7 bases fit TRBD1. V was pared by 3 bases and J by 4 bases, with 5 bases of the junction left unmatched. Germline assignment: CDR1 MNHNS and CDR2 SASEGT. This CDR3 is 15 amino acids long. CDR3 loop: CASSEWTGGNEKLFF. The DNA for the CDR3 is TGTGCCAGCAGTGAGTGGACAGGAGGTAATGAAAAACTGTTTTTT.

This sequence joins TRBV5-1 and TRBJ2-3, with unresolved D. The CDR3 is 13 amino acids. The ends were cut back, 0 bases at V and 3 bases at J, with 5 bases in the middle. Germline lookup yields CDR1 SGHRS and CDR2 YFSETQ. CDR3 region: CASSLEATDTQYF. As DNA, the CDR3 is TGCGCCAGCAGCTTGGAAGCTACAGATACGCAGTATTTT.

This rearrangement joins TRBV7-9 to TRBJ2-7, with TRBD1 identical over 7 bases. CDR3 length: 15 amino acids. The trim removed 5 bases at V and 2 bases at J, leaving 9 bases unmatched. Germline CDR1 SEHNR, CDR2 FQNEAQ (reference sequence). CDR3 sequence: CASSPPRQGAYEQYF. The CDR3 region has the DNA TGTGCCAGCAGCCCTCCTAGGCAGGGGGCCTACGAGCAGTACTTC.

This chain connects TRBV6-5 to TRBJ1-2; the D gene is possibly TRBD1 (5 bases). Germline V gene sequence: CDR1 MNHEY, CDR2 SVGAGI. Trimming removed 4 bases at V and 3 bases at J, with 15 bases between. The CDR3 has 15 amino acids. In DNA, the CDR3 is TGTGCCAGCAGTTCCCACACGGGGGACTACTATGGCTACACCTTC. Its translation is CASSSHTGDYYGYTF.

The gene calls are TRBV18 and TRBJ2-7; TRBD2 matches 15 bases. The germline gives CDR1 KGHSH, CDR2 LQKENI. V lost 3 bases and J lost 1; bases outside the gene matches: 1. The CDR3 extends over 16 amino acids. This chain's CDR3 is CASSPGLAGGSYEQYF. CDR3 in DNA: TGTGCCAGCTCACCGGGACTAGCGGGAGGTTCCTACGAGCAGTACTTC.

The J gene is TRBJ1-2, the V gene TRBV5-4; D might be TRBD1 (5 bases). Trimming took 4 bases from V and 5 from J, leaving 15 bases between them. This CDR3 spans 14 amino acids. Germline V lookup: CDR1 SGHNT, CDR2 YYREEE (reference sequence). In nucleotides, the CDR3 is TGTGCCAGCAGCCGGGACTCTACCACTTATGGCTACACCTTC. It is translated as CASSRDSTTYGYTF.

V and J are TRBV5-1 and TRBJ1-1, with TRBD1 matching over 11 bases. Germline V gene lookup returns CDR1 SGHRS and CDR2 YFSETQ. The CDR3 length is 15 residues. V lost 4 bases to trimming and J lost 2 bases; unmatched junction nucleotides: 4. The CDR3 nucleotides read TGCGCCAGCAGCATGGGACAGGGGGAAAACACTGAAGCTTTCTTT. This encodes CASSMGQGENTEAFF.

As DNA, the CDR3 is TGTGCCAGCAGCCCGGGGGGTGGAGCTTTCTTT. This gives the protein CASSPGGGAFF. The V gene is TRBV7-2, the J gene TRBJ1-1; D may be TRBD1 (5 bases). CDR1 and CDR2 from the germline V gene are SGHTA and FQGNSA. The CDR3 runs 11 residues. V shed 5 bases and J shed 10 bases, with 11 bases lying between them. Combining the CDR3 with reference TRBV7-2 and TRBJ1-1 gives the whole variable domain GAGVSQSPSNKVTEKGKDVELRCDPISGHTALYWYRQSLGQGLEFLIYFQGNSAPDKSGLPSDRFSAERTGGSVSTLTIQRTQQEDSAVYLCASSPGGGAFFGQGTRLTVV.

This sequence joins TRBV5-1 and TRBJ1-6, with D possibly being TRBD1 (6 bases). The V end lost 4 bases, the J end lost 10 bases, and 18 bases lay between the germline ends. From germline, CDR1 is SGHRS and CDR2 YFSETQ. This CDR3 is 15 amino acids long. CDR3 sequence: CASSNGQPMGSPLHF. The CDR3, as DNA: TGCGCCAGCAGCAACGGACAGCCAATGGGGTCACCCCTCCACTTT.

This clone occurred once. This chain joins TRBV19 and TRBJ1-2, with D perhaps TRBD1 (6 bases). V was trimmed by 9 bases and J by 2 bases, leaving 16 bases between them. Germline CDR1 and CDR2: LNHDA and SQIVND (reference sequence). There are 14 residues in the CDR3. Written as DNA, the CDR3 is TGTGCCAGCCGACACTGGGACACAAACTATGGCTACACCTTC. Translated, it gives CASRHWDTNYGYTF.

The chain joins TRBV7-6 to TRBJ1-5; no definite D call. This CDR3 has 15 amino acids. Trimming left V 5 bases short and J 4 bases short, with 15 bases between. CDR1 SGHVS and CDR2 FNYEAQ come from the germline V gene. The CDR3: CASSQQSGLNQPQHF. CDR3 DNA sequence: TGTGCCAGCAGCCAGCAGTCTGGTCTAAATCAGCCCCAGCATTTT.

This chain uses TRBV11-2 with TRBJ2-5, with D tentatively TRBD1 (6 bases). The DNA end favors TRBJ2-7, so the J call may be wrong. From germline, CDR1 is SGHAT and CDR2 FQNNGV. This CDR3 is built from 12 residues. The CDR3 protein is CASALGALEQYF. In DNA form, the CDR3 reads TGTGCCAGCGCCCTGGGGGCTCTCGAGCAGTACTTC.

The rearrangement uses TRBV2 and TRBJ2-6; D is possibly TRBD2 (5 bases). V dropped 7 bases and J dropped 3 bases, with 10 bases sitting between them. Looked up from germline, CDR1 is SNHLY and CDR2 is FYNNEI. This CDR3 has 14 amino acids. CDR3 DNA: TGTGCCAGCAAATTGAGGGATGGGGCCAACGTCCTGACTTTC. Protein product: CASKLRDGANVLTF.

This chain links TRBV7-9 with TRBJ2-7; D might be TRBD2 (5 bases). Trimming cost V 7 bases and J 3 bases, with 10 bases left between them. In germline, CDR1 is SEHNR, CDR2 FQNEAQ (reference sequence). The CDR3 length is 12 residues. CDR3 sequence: CASTYGDYEQYF. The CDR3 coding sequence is TGTGCCAGCACCTACGGGGACTACGAGCAGTACTTC.